This is a list of T cell receptor beta chains from one sample in a study of CD8 T cells in Susac syndrome. A single record per CDR3 protein comes from TCRdb applying MiXCR to the immunoSEQ multiplex PCR reads. The profile covers 75,000 to 80,000 distinct CDR3 sequences, with roughly 94% appearing a single time and 0.52% taken by the ten largest. Source material: CD8+ T cells from PBMCs. These receptor sequences come from a human donor with Susac syndrome. Each CDR3 is given with its conserved first and last residue. The D gene is left open where the match is weak. Part of the rows lack a size; the others show once, few, many or a class for expanded clones.

D gene: .; clone size: .; V gene: TRBV12-3/TRBV12-4; J gene: TRBJ2-2; CDR3 protein: CASSFVDTGELFF; CDR3 DNA: TGTGCCAGCAGTTTCGTGGACACCGGGGAGCTGTTTTTT
D gene: .; clone size: .; V gene: TRBV12-3/TRBV12-4; J gene: TRBJ2-1; CDR3 protein: CASTTPGNEQFF; CDR3 DNA: TGTGCCAGCACCACCCCGGGAAATGAGCAGTTCTTC
D gene: .; clone size: .; V gene: TRBV6-5; J gene: TRBJ2-3; CDR3 protein: CASSPMASSTDTQYF; CDR3 DNA: TGTGCCAGCAGCCCCATGGCATCTAGCACAGATACGCAGTATTTT
D gene: .; clone size: .; V gene: TRBV7-2; J gene: TRBJ2-5; CDR3 protein: CASSMHMSAERETQYF; CDR3 DNA: TGTGCCAGCAGCATGCACATGTCGGCGGAACGAGAGACCCAGTACTTC
D gene: TRBD2; clone size: .; V gene: TRBV20-1; J gene: TRBJ2-1; CDR3 protein: CSARDFRGVDNEQFF; CDR3 DNA: TGCAGTGCTAGAGATTTTCGGGGGGTGGACAATGAGCAGTTCTTC
D gene: .; clone size: once; V gene: TRBV10-3; J gene: TRBJ2-3; CDR3 protein: CAIRDIEAQYF; CDR3 DNA: TGTGCCATCAGGGACATAGAAGCGCAGTATTTT
D gene: TRBD1; clone size: .; V gene: TRBV9; J gene: TRBJ1-1; CDR3 protein: CASSIQGGTEAFF; CDR3 DNA: TGTGCCAGCAGCATACAGGGGGGAACTGAAGCTTTCTTT
D gene: TRBD2; clone size: .; V gene: TRBV4-3; J gene: TRBJ2-3; CDR3 protein: CASSQVGGVTDTQYF; CDR3 DNA: TGCGCCAGCAGCCAAGTTGGGGGGGTCACAGATACGCAGTATTTT
D gene: .; clone size: .; V gene: TRBV27; J gene: TRBJ1-2; CDR3 protein: CASSLKGGSGYGYTF; CDR3 DNA: TGTGCCAGCAGTTTAAAAGGGGGTTCCGGCTATGGCTACACCTTC
D gene: TRBD1; clone size: .; V gene: TRBV7-9; J gene: TRBJ2-1; CDR3 protein: CASPLQGENYNEQFF; CDR3 DNA: TGTGCCAGCCCTCTTCAGGGGGAAAACTACAATGAGCAGTTCTTC
D gene: .; clone size: .; V gene: TRBV6-2/TRBV6-3; J gene: TRBJ2-1; CDR3 protein: CASSYRGFDEQFF; CDR3 DNA: TGTGCCAGCAGTTACCGTGGTTTCGATGAGCAGTTCTTC
D gene: TRBD1; clone size: .; V gene: TRBV5-6; J gene: TRBJ2-1; CDR3 protein: CASKPAGTGTYNEQFF; CDR3 DNA: TGTGCCAGCAAACCCGCGGGGACAGGGACTTACAATGAGCAGTTCTTC
D gene: TRBD1; clone size: .; V gene: TRBV9; J gene: TRBJ2-7; CDR3 protein: CASSSGTGRYEQYF; CDR3 DNA: TGTGCCAGTAGCTCCGGGACAGGGAGGTACGAGCAGTACTTC
D gene: .; clone size: once; V gene: TRBV12-3/TRBV12-4; J gene: TRBJ1-2; CDR3 protein: CAGGSYGYTF; CDR3 DNA: TGTGCCGGGGGCAGCTATGGCTACACCTTC
D gene: .; clone size: .; V gene: TRBV14; J gene: TRBJ2-1; CDR3 protein: CASSQVPALRDNEQFF; CDR3 DNA: TGTGCCAGCAGCCAAGTGCCAGCCCTCCGGGACAATGAGCAGTTCTTC
D gene: TRBD2; clone size: .; V gene: TRBV5-6; J gene: TRBJ2-5; CDR3 protein: CASTGLAGARGTQYF; CDR3 DNA: TGTGCCAGCACGGGACTAGCGGGGGCCCGGGGGACCCAGTACTTC
D gene: .; clone size: once; V gene: TRBV9; J gene: TRBJ1-1; CDR3 protein: CASSVRGGEAFF; CDR3 DNA: TGTGCCAGCAGCGTACGAGGGGGTGAAGCTTTCTTT
D gene: TRBD1; clone size: .; V gene: TRBV9; J gene: TRBJ2-3; CDR3 protein: CASSEGQGADTQYF; CDR3 DNA: TGTGCCAGCAGCGAGGGACAGGGGGCAGATACGCAGTATTTT
D gene: TRBD1; clone size: .; V gene: TRBV7-9; J gene: TRBJ2-3; CDR3 protein: CASSEGTGADTQYF; CDR3 DNA: TGTGCCAGCAGCGAGGGGACAGGGGCAGATACGCAGTATTTT
D gene: .; clone size: .; V gene: TRBV2; J gene: TRBJ2-5; CDR3 protein: CASIAETQYF; CDR3 DNA: TGTGCCAGCATTGCAGAGACCCAGTACTTC
D gene: .; clone size: .; V gene: TRBV29-1; J gene: TRBJ1-2; CDR3 protein: CSVVGSGYTF; CDR3 DNA: TGCAGCGTTGTTGGTAGCGGCTACACCTTC
D gene: TRBD2; clone size: .; V gene: TRBV5-1; J gene: TRBJ2-5; CDR3 protein: CASSQGTSIQETQYF; CDR3 DNA: TGCGCCAGCAGCCAAGGGACTAGCATCCAAGAGACCCAGTACTTC
D gene: TRBD2; clone size: .; V gene: TRBV12-3/TRBV12-4; J gene: TRBJ2-3; CDR3 protein: CASAKSGTSGGLSTDTQYF; CDR3 DNA: TGTGCCAGCGCCAAGTCCGGGACTAGCGGGGGCCTTAGCACAGATACGCAGTATTTT
D gene: .; clone size: .; V gene: TRBV12-5; J gene: TRBJ2-2; CDR3 protein: CASGLVATGELFF; CDR3 DNA: TGTGCTAGTGGTTTGGTCGCCACCGGGGAGCTGTTTTTT
D gene: TRBD1; clone size: .; V gene: TRBV29-1; J gene: TRBJ2-1; CDR3 protein: CSVEDRGRRNEQFF; CDR3 DNA: TGCAGCGTTGAGGACAGGGGGCGCCGAAATGAGCAGTTCTTC
D gene: .; clone size: .; V gene: TRBV29-1; J gene: TRBJ2-7; CDR3 protein: CSVHQGYEQYF; CDR3 DNA: TGCAGCGTGCATCAGGGCTACGAGCAGTACTTC
D gene: TRBD1; clone size: once; V gene: TRBV30; J gene: TRBJ1-1; CDR3 protein: CAWSGQDREFEAFF; CDR3 DNA: TGTGCCTGGAGTGGTCAAGACAGGGAATTTGAAGCTTTCTTT
D gene: TRBD1; clone size: .; V gene: TRBV4-1; J gene: TRBJ2-1; CDR3 protein: CASSQEDRGSSNEQFF; CDR3 DNA: TGCGCCAGCAGCCAAGAAGACAGGGGTTCCTCCAATGAGCAGTTCTTC
D gene: .; clone size: .; V gene: TRBV4-1; J gene: TRBJ1-2; CDR3 protein: CASKGGANYGYTF; CDR3 DNA: TGCGCCAGCAAAGGGGGAGCTAACTATGGCTACACCTTC
D gene: .; clone size: .; V gene: TRBV6-5; J gene: TRBJ2-1; CDR3 protein: CASSYRASEQFF; CDR3 DNA: TGTGCCAGCAGTTACAGGGCCTCGGAGCAGTTCTTC
D gene: TRBD2; clone size: .; V gene: TRBV15; J gene: TRBJ2-3; CDR3 protein: CATSRDSGGTDTQYF; CDR3 DNA: TGTGCCACCAGCAGAGACAGCGGGGGCACAGATACGCAGTATTTT
D gene: .; clone size: .; V gene: TRBV5-4; J gene: TRBJ2-7; CDR3 protein: CASSLYGEQYF; CDR3 DNA: TGTGCCAGCAGCTTATATGGCGAGCAGTACTTC
D gene: TRBD1; clone size: .; V gene: TRBV20-1; J gene: TRBJ1-1; CDR3 protein: CSARKSPGQGNTEAFF; CDR3 DNA: TGCAGTGCTAGAAAGAGCCCGGGACAGGGGAACACTGAAGCTTTCTTT
D gene: .; clone size: .; V gene: TRBV20-1; J gene: TRBJ2-5; CDR3 protein: CSARDPGQSQETQYF; CDR3 DNA: TGCAGTGCTAGAGACCCCGGACAGTCTCAAGAGACCCAGTACTTC
D gene: TRBD1; clone size: few; V gene: TRBV29-1; J gene: TRBJ2-7; CDR3 protein: CSAGDRGSYEQYF; CDR3 DNA: TGCAGCGCTGGGGACAGGGGATCCTACGAGCAGTACTTC
D gene: .; clone size: .; V gene: TRBV4-3; J gene: TRBJ2-7; CDR3 protein: CASSQGDGFSYEQYF; CDR3 DNA: TGCGCCAGCAGCCAAGGGGACGGTTTTTCCTACGAGCAGTACTTC
D gene: TRBD1; clone size: .; V gene: TRBV6-1; J gene: TRBJ1-6; CDR3 protein: CASRTGTGFRNSPLHF; CDR3 DNA: TGTGCCAGCAGGACCGGGACAGGGTTCCGAAATTCACCCCTCCACTTT
D gene: .; clone size: .; V gene: TRBV6-2/TRBV6-3; J gene: TRBJ2-1; CDR3 protein: CASSYSQDYNEQFF; CDR3 DNA: TGTGCCAGCAGTTACAGTCAGGACTACAATGAGCAGTTCTTC
D gene: TRBD1; clone size: .; V gene: TRBV29-1; J gene: TRBJ1-2; CDR3 protein: CSGSDREDGYTF; CDR3 DNA: TGCAGCGGGTCCGACAGGGAGGATGGCTACACCTTC
D gene: TRBD2; clone size: once; V gene: TRBV20-1; J gene: TRBJ2-4; CDR3 protein: CSARVGGGAEIAKNIQYF; CDR3 DNA: TGCAGTGCTAGAGTGGGCGGGGGGGCCGAGATAGCCAAAAACATTCAGTACTTC
D gene: .; clone size: .; V gene: TRBV29-1; J gene: TRBJ1-2; CDR3 protein: CSVEGRFYGYTF; CDR3 DNA: TGCAGCGTTGAGGGCAGGTTTTATGGCTACACCTTC
D gene: .; clone size: .; V gene: TRBV6-2/TRBV6-3; J gene: TRBJ1-1; CDR3 protein: CASSYSTAEAFF; CDR3 DNA: TGTGCCAGCAGTTACTCGACCGCTGAAGCTTTCTTT
D gene: .; clone size: .; V gene: TRBV6-5; J gene: TRBJ1-2; CDR3 protein: CASSLDSNGYTF; CDR3 DNA: TGTGCCAGCAGCCTGGACAGTAACGGCTACACCTTC
D gene: .; clone size: .; V gene: TRBV7-9; J gene: TRBJ2-3; CDR3 protein: CASSPLGSGITDTQYF; CDR3 DNA: TGTGCCAGCAGCCCTTTGGGTAGCGGTATCACAGATACGCAGTATTTT
D gene: TRBD1; clone size: .; V gene: TRBV5-6; J gene: TRBJ2-7; CDR3 protein: CASSDGTGASEQYF; CDR3 DNA: TGTGCCAGCAGCGACGGGACAGGGGCCTCCGAGCAGTACTTC
D gene: TRBD2; clone size: .; V gene: TRBV12-3/TRBV12-4; J gene: TRBJ2-7; CDR3 protein: CASSPPGRGRGWEQYF; CDR3 DNA: TGTGCCAGCAGTCCCCCCGGGAGGGGCCGGGGGTGGGAGCAGTACTTC
D gene: TRBD1; clone size: .; V gene: TRBV7-9; J gene: TRBJ2-1; CDR3 protein: CASSSRDRGLNEQFF; CDR3 DNA: TGTGCCAGCAGTTCCCGGGACAGGGGGTTGAATGAGCAGTTCTTC
D gene: .; clone size: .; V gene: TRBV29-1; J gene: TRBJ1-6; CDR3 protein: CSVRRSENSPLHF; CDR3 DNA: TGCAGCGTCCGACGGTCGGAGAATTCACCCCTCCACTTT
D gene: .; clone size: once; V gene: TRBV20-1; J gene: TRBJ1-4; CDR3 protein: CSARDRWEVVF; CDR3 DNA: TGCAGTGCTAGAGATCGTTGGGAAGTGGTTTTT